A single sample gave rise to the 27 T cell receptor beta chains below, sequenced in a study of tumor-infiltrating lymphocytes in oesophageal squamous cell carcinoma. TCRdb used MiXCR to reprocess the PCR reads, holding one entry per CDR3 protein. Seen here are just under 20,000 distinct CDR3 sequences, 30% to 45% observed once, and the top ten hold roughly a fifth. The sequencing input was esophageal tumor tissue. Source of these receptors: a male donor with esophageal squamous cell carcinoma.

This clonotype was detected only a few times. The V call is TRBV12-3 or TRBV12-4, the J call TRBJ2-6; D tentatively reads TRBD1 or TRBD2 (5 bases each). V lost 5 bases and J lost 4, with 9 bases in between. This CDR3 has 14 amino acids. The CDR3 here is CASSGGPGANVLTF. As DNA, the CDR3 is TGTGCCAGCAGTGGGGGACCCGGGGCCAACGTCCTGACTTTC.

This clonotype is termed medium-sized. Here the CDR3 reads CASSFAGMGETQYF. CDR3 coding DNA: TGTGCCAGCAGCTTCGCAGGGATGGGAGAGACCCAGTACTTC. V is TRBV27 and J is TRBJ2-5; maybe TRBD1 (5 bases). Trimming removed 6 bases from V and 4 bases from J, with 15 bases in between. This CDR3 comprises 14 residues. Per the germline V gene, CDR1 is MNHEY and CDR2 is SMNVEV (reference sequence).

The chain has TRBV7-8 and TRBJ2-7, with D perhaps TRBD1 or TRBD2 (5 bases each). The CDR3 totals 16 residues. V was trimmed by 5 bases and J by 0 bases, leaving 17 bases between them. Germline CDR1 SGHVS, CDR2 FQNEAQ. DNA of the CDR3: TGTGCCAGCAGCCTGTCCGGGGCAGGCCTCTCCTACGAGCAGTACTTC. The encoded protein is CASSLSGAGLSYEQYF.

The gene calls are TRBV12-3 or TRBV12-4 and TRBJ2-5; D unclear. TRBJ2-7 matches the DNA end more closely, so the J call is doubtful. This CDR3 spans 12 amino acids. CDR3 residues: CASSPGPYEQYF. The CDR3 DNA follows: TGTGCCTCCTCCCCCGGGCCCTACGAGCAGTACTTC.

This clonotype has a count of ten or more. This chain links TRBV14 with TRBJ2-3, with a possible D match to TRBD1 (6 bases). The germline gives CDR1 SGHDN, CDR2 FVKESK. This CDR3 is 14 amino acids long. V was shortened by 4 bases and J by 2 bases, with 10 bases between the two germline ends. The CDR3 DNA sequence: TGTGCCAGCAGCCTACAGGGAAACACAGATACGCAGTATTTT. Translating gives CASSLQGNTDTQYF. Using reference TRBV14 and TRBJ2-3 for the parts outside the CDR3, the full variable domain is EAGVTQFPSHSVIEKGQTVTLRCDPISGHDNLYWYRRVMGKEIKFLLHFVKESKQDESGMPNNRFLAERTGGTYSTLKVQPAELEDSGVYFCASSLQGNTDTQYFGPGTRLTVL.

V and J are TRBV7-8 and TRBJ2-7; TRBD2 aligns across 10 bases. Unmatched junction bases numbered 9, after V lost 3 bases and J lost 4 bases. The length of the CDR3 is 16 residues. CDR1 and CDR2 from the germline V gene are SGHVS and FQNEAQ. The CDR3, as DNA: TGTGCCAGCAGCTTGGTTCTAGCGGGAGAGTGGTACGAGCAGTACTTC. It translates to CASSLVLAGEWYEQYF.

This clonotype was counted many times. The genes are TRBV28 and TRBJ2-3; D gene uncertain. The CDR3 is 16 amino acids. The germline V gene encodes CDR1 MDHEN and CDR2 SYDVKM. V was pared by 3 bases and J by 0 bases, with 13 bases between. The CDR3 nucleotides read TGTGCCAGCAGTTTTGCGGAACACGGTAGCACAGATACGCAGTATTTT. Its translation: CASSFAEHGSTDTQYF. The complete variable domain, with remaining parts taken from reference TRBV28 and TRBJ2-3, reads DVKVTQSSRYLVKRTGEKVFLECVQDMDHENMFWYRQDPGLGLRLIYFSYDVKMKEKGDIPEGYSVSREKKERFSLILESASTNQTSMYLCASSFAEHGSTDTQYFGPGTRLTVL.

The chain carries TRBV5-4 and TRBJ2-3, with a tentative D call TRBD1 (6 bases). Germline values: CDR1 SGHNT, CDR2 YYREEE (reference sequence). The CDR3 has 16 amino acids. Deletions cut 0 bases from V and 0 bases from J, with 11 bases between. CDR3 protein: CASSLGGTRSTDTQYF. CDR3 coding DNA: TGTGCCAGCAGCTTGGGGGGGACAAGGAGCACAGATACGCAGTATTTT.

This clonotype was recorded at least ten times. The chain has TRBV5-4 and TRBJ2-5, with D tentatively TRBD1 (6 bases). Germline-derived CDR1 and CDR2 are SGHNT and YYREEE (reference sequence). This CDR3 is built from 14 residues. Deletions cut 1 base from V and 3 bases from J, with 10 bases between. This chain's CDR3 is CASSLTGWEETQYF. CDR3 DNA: TGTGCCAGCAGCTTGACAGGGTGGGAAGAGACCCAGTACTTC.

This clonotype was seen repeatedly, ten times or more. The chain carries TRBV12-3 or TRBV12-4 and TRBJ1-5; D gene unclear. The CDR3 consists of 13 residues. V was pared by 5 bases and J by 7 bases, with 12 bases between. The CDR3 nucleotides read TGTGCCAGCAGTACCGTACAAGCCCAGCCCCAGCATTTT. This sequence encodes CASSTVQAQPQHF.

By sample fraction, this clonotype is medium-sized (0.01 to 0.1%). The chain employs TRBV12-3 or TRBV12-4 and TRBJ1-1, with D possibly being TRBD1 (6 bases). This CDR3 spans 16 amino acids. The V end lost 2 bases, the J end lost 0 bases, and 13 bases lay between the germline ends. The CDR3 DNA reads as TGTGCCAGCAGTTTAAACCCCGGACAGTTGAACACTGAAGCTTTCTTT. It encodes CASSLNPGQLNTEAFF.

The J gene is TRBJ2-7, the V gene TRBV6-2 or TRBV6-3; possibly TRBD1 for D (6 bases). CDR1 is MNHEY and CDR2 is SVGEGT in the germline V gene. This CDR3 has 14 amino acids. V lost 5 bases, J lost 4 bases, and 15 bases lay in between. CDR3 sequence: CASSEQGNLYEQYF. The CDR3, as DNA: TGTGCCAGCAGTGAACAGGGTAACTTATACGAGCAGTACTTC.

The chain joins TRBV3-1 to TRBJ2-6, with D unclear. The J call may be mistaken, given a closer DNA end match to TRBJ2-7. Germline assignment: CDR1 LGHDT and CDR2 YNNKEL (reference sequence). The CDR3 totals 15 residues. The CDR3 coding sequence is TGTGCCAGCAGCCCATCGCGCTACTCCTACAATGAGCAGTACTTC. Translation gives CASSPSRYSYNEQYF.

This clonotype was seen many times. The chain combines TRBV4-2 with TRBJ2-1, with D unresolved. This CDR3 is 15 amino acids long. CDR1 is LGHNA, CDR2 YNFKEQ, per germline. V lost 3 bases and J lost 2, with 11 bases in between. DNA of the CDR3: TGTGCCAGCAGCCAGATCGGCTCTACCTACAATGAGCAGTTCTTC. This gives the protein CASSQIGSTYNEQFF.

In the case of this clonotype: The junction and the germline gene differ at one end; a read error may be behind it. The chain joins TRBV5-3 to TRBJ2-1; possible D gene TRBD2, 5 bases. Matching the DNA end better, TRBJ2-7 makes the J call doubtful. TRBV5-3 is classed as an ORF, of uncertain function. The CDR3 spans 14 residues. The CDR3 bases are TGCGCCAGCAGCTGGAGGACGGTGAACAATGAGCAGTACTTC. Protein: CASSWRTVNNEQYF.

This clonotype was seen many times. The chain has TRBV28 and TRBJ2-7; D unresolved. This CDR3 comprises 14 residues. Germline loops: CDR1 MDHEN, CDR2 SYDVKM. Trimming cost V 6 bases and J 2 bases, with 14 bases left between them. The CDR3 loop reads CASRLNDGPYEQYF. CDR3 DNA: TGTGCCAGCAGACTTAACGACGGACCCTACGAGCAGTACTTC.

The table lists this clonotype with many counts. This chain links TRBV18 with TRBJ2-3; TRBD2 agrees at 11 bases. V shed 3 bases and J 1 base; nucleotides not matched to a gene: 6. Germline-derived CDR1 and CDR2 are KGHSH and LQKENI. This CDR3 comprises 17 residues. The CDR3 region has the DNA TGTGCCAGCTCACCTTCCTGGACTAGCGGGCGCACAGATACGCAGTATTTT. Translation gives CASSPSWTSGRTDTQYF.

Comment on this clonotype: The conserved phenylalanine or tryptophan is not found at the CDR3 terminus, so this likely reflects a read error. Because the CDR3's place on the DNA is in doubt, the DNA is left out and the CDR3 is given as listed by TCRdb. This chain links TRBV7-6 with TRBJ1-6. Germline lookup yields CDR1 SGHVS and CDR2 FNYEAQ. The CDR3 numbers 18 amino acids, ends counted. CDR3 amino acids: CASSSGSGQGPYEQYFGV.

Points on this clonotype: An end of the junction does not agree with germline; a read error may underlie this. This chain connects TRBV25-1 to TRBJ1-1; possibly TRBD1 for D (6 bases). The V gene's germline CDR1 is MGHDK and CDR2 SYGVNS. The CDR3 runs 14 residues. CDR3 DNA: TGTGCCAGCACCACCGGGACAAAGAACACTGAAGGTTTCTTT. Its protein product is CASTTGTKNTEGFF.

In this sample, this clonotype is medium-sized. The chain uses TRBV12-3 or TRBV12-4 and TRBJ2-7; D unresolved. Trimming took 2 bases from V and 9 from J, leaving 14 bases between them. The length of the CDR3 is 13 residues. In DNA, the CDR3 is TGTGCCAGCAGTTTAAAGGTCGAGACGGCGCAGTACTTC. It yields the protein CASSLKVETAQYF.

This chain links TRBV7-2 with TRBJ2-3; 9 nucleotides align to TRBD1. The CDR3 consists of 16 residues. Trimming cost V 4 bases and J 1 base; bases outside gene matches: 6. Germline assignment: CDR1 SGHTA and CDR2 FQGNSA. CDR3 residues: CASSSYRGLGTDTQYF. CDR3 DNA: TGTGCCAGCAGCTCTTACAGGGGGCTTGGCACAGATACGCAGTATTTT.

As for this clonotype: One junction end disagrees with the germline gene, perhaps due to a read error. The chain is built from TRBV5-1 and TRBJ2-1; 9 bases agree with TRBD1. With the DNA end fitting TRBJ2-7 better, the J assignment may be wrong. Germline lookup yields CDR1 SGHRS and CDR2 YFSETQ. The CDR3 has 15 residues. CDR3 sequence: CASSVGGQGGDEQYF. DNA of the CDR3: TGTGCCAGCAGCGTGGGGGGACAGGGAGGAGACGAGCAGTACTTC.

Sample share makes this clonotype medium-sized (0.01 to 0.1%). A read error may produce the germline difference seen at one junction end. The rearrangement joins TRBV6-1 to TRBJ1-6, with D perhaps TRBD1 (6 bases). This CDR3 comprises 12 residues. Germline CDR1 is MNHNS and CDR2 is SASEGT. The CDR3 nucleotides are TGTGCCAGCGAAGTGTCCGGGGGGGCTTTTAACTTT. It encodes CASEVSGGAFNF.

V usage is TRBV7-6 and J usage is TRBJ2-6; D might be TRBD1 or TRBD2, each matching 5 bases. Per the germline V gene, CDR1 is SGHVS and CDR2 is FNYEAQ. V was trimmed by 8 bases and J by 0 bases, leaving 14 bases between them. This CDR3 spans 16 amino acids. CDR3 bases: TGTGCCAGCCGACCGGGACGGAGCTCTGGGGCCAACGTCCTGACTTTC. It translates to CASRPGRSSGANVLTF.

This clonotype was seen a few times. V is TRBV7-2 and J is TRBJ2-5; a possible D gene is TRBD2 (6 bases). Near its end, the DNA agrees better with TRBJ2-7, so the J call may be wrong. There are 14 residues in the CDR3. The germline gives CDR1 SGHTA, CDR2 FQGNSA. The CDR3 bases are TGTGCCAGCAGCTTAGCGGCGGGAACCCACGAGCAGTACTTC. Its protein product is CASSLAAGTHEQYF.

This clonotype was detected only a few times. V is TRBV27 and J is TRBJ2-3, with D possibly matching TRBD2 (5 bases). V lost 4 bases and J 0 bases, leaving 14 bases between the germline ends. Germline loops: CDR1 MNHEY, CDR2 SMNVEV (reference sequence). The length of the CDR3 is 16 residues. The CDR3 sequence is CASSSRAVTSTDTQYF. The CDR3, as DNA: TGTGCCAGCAGTTCGAGAGCGGTTACTAGCACAGATACGCAGTATTTT.

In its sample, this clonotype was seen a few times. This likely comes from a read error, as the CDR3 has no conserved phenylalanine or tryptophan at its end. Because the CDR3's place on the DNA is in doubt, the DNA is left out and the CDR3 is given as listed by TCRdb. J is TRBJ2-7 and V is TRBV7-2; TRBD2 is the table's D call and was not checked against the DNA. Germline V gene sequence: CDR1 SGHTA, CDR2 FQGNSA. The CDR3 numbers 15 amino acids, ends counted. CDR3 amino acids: CASSPYEAGGYTFGS.